These 13 T cell receptor beta chains were sequenced from one sample in a study of shared clonotypes between healthy human individuals. The table came from immunoSEQ multiplex PCR; TCRdb's copy has only in-frame clones and leaves some out. This sample has approximately 980,000 clones, with more than 75% found just once. Sequencing input: memory CD4+ T cells sorted from blood. Subset specified: CD45RA-negative fraction. These receptors originate from a young man in good health.

This clone was seen once. This chain joins TRBV11-2 and TRBJ1-1; maybe TRBD1 (5 bases). The V gene's germline CDR1 is SGHAT and CDR2 FQNNGV. Trimming left V 4 bases short and J 5 bases short, with 8 bases between. The CDR3 totals 12 residues. The CDR3 here is CASSWGETEAFF. The DNA of the CDR3 is TGTGCCAGCAGCTGGGGGGAAACTGAAGCTTTCTTT.

The chain recombines TRBV4-3 with TRBJ1-2, with D perhaps matching TRBD1 (5 bases). The V gene's germline CDR1 is LGHNA and CDR2 YSLEER. V was pared by 0 bases and J by 2 bases, with 7 bases between. CDR3 length: 14 residues. The CDR3 spells CASSQEGANYGYTF. The CDR3, as DNA: TGCGCCAGCAGCCAAGAAGGGGCCAACTATGGCTACACCTTC.

V usage is TRBV10-2 and J usage is TRBJ2-7, with TRBD1 matching over 9 bases. CDR3 length equals 13 residues. V lost 9 bases, J lost 3 bases, and 6 bases stayed unmatched. Germline lookup yields CDR1 WSHSY and CDR2 SAAADI. The CDR3 spells CASWRQGGYEQYF. The CDR3 coding sequence is TGCGCCAGTTGGAGACAGGGGGGCTACGAGCAGTACTTC.

The gene calls are TRBV9 and TRBJ2-7; 8 nucleotides match TRBD2. Unmatched junction bases numbered 9, after V lost 1 base and J lost 3 bases. The germline gives CDR1 SGDLS, CDR2 YYNGEE. The CDR3 loop spans 16 amino acids. CDR3 nucleotides: TGTGCCAGCAGCGTATCCGGACTAGCCGACTGCTACGAGCAGTACTTC. Its translation: CASSVSGLADCYEQYF.

The chain combines TRBV13 with TRBJ1-2; 8 bases are a match to TRBD1. This CDR3 contains 14 residues. CDR1 and CDR2 from the germline V gene are PRHDT and FYEKMQ (reference sequence). V lost 5 bases and J lost 4; bases outside the gene matches: 6. CDR3 bases: TGTGCCAGCAGCATCCGGGACAGGCTCTATGGCTACACCTTC. Translation gives CASSIRDRLYGYTF.

This clone was counted between two and nine times. This chain joins TRBV7-2 and TRBJ1-3; possibly TRBD1 for D (6 bases). CDR1 is SGHTA and CDR2 is FQGNSA in the germline V gene. V lost 2 bases and J lost 2, with 10 bases in between. The CDR3 length is 15 residues. The chain's CDR3 is CASSLQGSTGNTIYF. The CDR3 nucleotides read TGTGCCAGCAGCTTACAGGGGTCGACTGGAAACACCATATATTTT.

This clone was detected a few times. This chain joins TRBV30 and TRBJ2-5; tentatively, D is TRBD1 (6 bases). The CDR3 totals 12 residues. V was shortened by 6 bases and J by 4 bases, with 12 bases between the two germline ends. Germline-derived CDR1 and CDR2 are GTSNPN and SVGIG (reference sequence). CDR3 in DNA: TGTGCCTGCCACAGGGTAACAGAGACCCAGTACTTC. Amino acids: CACHRVTETQYF.

The chain employs TRBV2 and TRBJ2-7, with TRBD2 matching over 9 bases. The germline CDR1 and CDR2 sequences are SNHLY and FYNNEI. The CDR3 contains 13 residues. Germline trimming cut 7 bases from V and 5 bases from J; bases unmatched to any gene: 6. This chain's CDR3 is CASTAGGRDEQYF. CDR3 bases: TGTGCCAGCACCGCGGGGGGGAGGGACGAGCAGTACTTC.

The chain employs TRBV2 and TRBJ2-7, with D possibly called TRBD1 or TRBD2 (5 bases each). The V gene lost 7 bases and the J gene lost 0 bases, with 16 bases spanning the gap. The CDR3 totals 15 residues. The germline CDR1 and CDR2 sequences are SNHLY and FYNNEI. The CDR3 nucleotides are TGTGCCAGCACCCTCAACCGGGACGCCTCCTACGAGCAGTACTTC. Its protein product is CASTLNRDASYEQYF. Full variable domain (outside the CDR3, taken from reference TRBV2 and TRBJ2-7): EPEVTQTPSHQVTQMGQEVILRCVPISNHLYFYWYRQILGQKVEFLVSFYNNEISEKSEIFDDQFSVERPDGSNFTLKIRSTKLEDSAMYFCASTLNRDASYEQYFGPGTRLTVT.

This chain uses TRBV6-6 with TRBJ2-5, with 8 bases identical to TRBD1. CDR3 length: 16 amino acids. Germline lookup yields CDR1 MNHNY and CDR2 SVGAGI (reference sequence). V dropped 6 bases and J dropped 3; count of bases not matched to a gene: 12. Here the CDR3 DNA reads TGTGCCAGCAGCACCAGGGGGCGAGTATCAAAAGAGACCCAGTACTTC. Amino acids: CASSTRGRVSKETQYF.

CDR3 protein: CASSVKRIQGARGANVLTF. The CDR3, as DNA: TGTGCCAGCAGCGTTAAGAGAATACAGGGGGCGCGAGGGGCCAACGTCCTGACTTTC. The chain uses TRBV7-2 and TRBJ2-6, with 9 positions matching TRBD1. The CDR3 loop spans 19 amino acids. Germline V gene data show CDR1 as SGHTA and CDR2 as FQGNSA. V lost 5 bases and J lost 4; bases outside the gene matches: 15. The whole variable domain, remainder taken from reference TRBV7-2 and TRBJ2-6, is GAGVSQSPSNKVTEKGKDVELRCDPISGHTALYWYRQSLGQGLEFLIYFQGNSAPDKSGLPSDRFSAERTGGSVSTLTIQRTQQEDSAVYLCASSVKRIQGARGANVLTFGAGSRLTVL.

This chain links TRBV4-1 with TRBJ2-2, with 10 bases aligning to TRBD2. This CDR3 is built from 17 residues. Germline V gene sequence: CDR1 MGHRA, CDR2 YSYEKL. V trimming: 1 base; J trimming: 5 bases; junction bases outside the gene matches: 7. The CDR3 sequence: CASSQASGGAKTGELFF. The CDR3 region has the DNA TGCGCCAGCAGCCAAGCCAGCGGGGGGGCAAAGACCGGGGAGCTGTTTTTT.

The gene calls are TRBV19 and TRBJ2-2; TRBD2 might be the D (5 bases). CDR1 and CDR2 from the germline V gene are LNHDA and SQIVND (reference sequence). The CDR3 is made up of 14 amino acids. The V and J ends lost 4 bases and 5 bases respectively, with 11 bases between them. CDR3 coding DNA: TGTGCCAGTAGTACCGGACTGAGAACCGGGGAGCTGTTTTTT. As protein: CASSTGLRTGELFF.